The clone carrying this T cell receptor beta chain was seen a single time. The source of the sample is a study of cytomegalovirus exposure and HLA in healthy donors. Use of 60 Vbeta and 13 Jbeta primers characterized the PCR. TCRdb keeps only in-frame clones here, not all; method: immunoSEQ multiplex PCR. The sample holds roughly 200,000 clones, over 70% seen once. The V segment lost 7 bases and the J segment 1 base; nucleotides outside the gene matches: 3. The CDR3 totals 14 residues. Germline-derived CDR1 and CDR2 are MNHNY and SVGAGI (reference sequence). This TCR was sampled from a male donor in good health and CMV-seronegative. Sequenced: PBMCs. J is TRBJ1-1 and V is TRBV6-6; 10 bases align to TRBD1. For the CDR3, the DNA is TGTGCCAGCAATCGACAGGGGGCGAACACTGAAGCTTTCTTT. It specifies CASNRQGANTEAFF.